What follows are 28 T cell receptor beta chains derived from one specimen sequenced in a study of blood T cell repertoires in COVID-19. Repertoires were generated with immunoSEQ multiplex PCR, while TCRdb's copy carries only in-frame clones and drops some. The sample carries about 69,000 clones, roughly 85% recorded once. Sequencing was carried out using peripheral blood. The receptors shown here come from a woman older than 75 with acute or convalescent COVID-19.

This chain links TRBV7-9 with TRBJ1-2; 7 bases align to TRBD1. The CDR3 spans 18 residues. V gave up 0 bases and J gave up 7 bases; unmatched junction bases: 17. The germline V gene has CDR1 SEHNR and CDR2 FQNEAQ (reference sequence). The CDR3 DNA reads as TGTGCCAGCAGCTTAGCGACTCTCCTGGAAGACAGGGCGAGTGGCTACACCTTC. It specifies CASSLATLLEDRASGYTF.

Only a few counts were recorded for this clone. The V and J genes are TRBV19 and TRBJ1-2, with D tentatively TRBD1 (6 bases). The CDR3 sequence is 13 residues long. The V and J ends lost 3 bases and 8 bases respectively, with 13 bases between them. CDR1 and CDR2 (germline): LNHDA, SQIVND (reference sequence). The CDR3: CASSINTGYGYTF. In DNA form, the CDR3 reads TGTGCCAGTAGTATTAATACAGGGTACGGCTACACCTTC.

The CDR3: CASRKQGGPNYGYTF. The CDR3 DNA is TGTGCCAGCAGGAAACAGGGGGGGCCTAACTATGGCTACACCTTC. This sequence joins TRBV7-2 and TRBJ1-2, with TRBD1 matching 8 bases. From germline, CDR1 is SGHTA and CDR2 FQGNSA. With 6 bases clipped from V and 0 bases from J, the junction kept 6 bases outside the gene matches. CDR3 length: 15 residues. Based on the CDR3 plus reference TRBV7-2 and TRBJ1-2, the full variable domain is GAGVSQSPSNKVTEKGKDVELRCDPISGHTALYWYRQSLGQGLEFLIYFQGNSAPDKSGLPSDRFSAERTGGSVSTLTIQRTQQEDSAVYLCASRKQGGPNYGYTFGSGTRLTVV.

The chain is built from TRBV30 and TRBJ2-1; D is possibly TRBD2 (6 bases). Trimming cost V 2 bases and J 4 bases, with 12 bases left between them. This CDR3 spans 14 amino acids. Germline lookup yields CDR1 GTSNPN and CDR2 SVGIG (reference sequence). The CDR3: CAWSLGLLYNEQFF. The CDR3 region has the DNA TGTGCCTGGAGTTTGGGACTCCTATACAATGAGCAGTTCTTC. The variable domain in full, with the rest retrieved from reference TRBV30 and TRBJ2-1, is SQTIHQWPATLVQPVGSPLSLECTVEGTSNPNLYWYRQAAGRGLQLLFYSVGIGQISSEVPQNLSASRPQDRQFILSSKKLLLSDSGFYLCAWSLGLLYNEQFFGPGTRLTVL.

The chain couples TRBV12-3 or TRBV12-4 to TRBJ2-5; 9 bases fit TRBD1. The CDR3 has 13 residues. With 7 bases clipped from V and 5 bases from J, the junction kept 5 bases outside the gene matches. The CDR3, as DNA: TGTGCCAGCAAAGGGACAGGGTGGGAGACCCAGTACTTC. Its translation: CASKGTGWETQYF.

The chain employs TRBV30 and TRBJ1-1, with 7 nucleotides matching TRBD1. This CDR3 is 13 amino acids long. The germline gives CDR1 GTSNPN, CDR2 SVGIG (reference sequence). The ends lost 4 bases at V and 1 base at J; junction bases unmatched: 3. This CDR3 is CAWKGTANTEAFF. The CDR3 DNA reads TGTGCCTGGAAAGGGACAGCGAACACTGAAGCTTTCTTT.

The chain links TRBV12-3 or TRBV12-4 to TRBJ1-4, with D tentatively TRBD1 (5 bases). Trimming took 6 bases from V and 8 from J, leaving 13 bases between them. The CDR3 length is 13 residues. The CDR3 reads CASSPGLQEKLFF. CDR3 DNA sequence: TGTGCCAGCAGCCCGGGACTGCAAGAAAAACTGTTTTTT.

This rearrangement joins TRBV5-1 to TRBJ2-5; 7 nucleotides align to TRBD1. Germline lookup yields CDR1 SGHRS and CDR2 YFSETQ. V shed 1 base and J 5 bases; nucleotides not matched to a gene: 8. The CDR3 sequence is 15 residues long. CDR3 in amino acids: CASSLSGQVDETQYF. CDR3 bases: TGCGCCAGCAGCTTGTCTGGACAGGTGGACGAGACCCAGTACTTC.

The chain uses TRBV5-6 and TRBJ2-1; TRBD2 agrees at 12 bases. This CDR3 is 15 amino acids long. Trimming removed 3 bases from V and 4 bases from J; junction bases left unmatched: 2. CDR1 and CDR2 from the germline V gene are SGHDT and YYEEEE. DNA of the CDR3: TGTGCCAGCAGCTGGACTAGCGGGGATTACAATGAGCAGTTCTTC. It codes for CASSWTSGDYNEQFF.

The CDR3 coding sequence is TGTGCCAGCAGCTTCCGGGACAGGTCGACCTACGAGCAGTACTTC. Translated, it gives CASSFRDRSTYEQYF. The chain has TRBV5-5 and TRBJ2-7; TRBD1 agrees at 8 bases. The CDR3 spans 15 residues. V shed 2 bases, J shed 2 bases, and the junction held 6 bases outside the gene matches. Looked up from germline, CDR1 is SGHKS and CDR2 is YYEKEE (reference sequence).

The CDR3 here is CASSSLGTAFRREFTDTQYF. CDR3 DNA sequence: TGTGCCAGCAGTTCCCTAGGAACGGCATTCAGACGGGAGTTTACAGATACGCAGTATTTT. This sequence joins TRBV28 and TRBJ2-3; maybe TRBD2 (6 bases). Germline CDR1 and CDR2: MDHEN and SYDVKM. The CDR3 sequence is 20 residues long. V gave up 4 bases and J gave up 3 bases, with 29 bases separating them.

V gene TRBV5-1 combines with J gene TRBJ2-1; 8 nucleotides line up with TRBD1. Germline V gene sequence: CDR1 SGHRS, CDR2 YFSETQ. The CDR3 loop spans 14 amino acids. Unmatched junction bases numbered 7, after V lost 6 bases and J lost 5 bases. The CDR3 region is CASTRDRQDNEQFF. As DNA, the CDR3 is TGCGCCAGCACCCGGGACAGGCAGGACAATGAGCAGTTCTTC.

The CDR3 bases are TGCAGCGGAAAAGACAGTCAGTACACTGAAGCTTTCTTT. Protein product: CSGKDSQYTEAFF. The V and J genes are TRBV29-1 and TRBJ1-1; D is perhaps TRBD1 (5 bases). Germline V gene sequence: CDR1 SQVTM, CDR2 ANQGSEA. The CDR3 has 13 residues. With 7 bases removed from V and 3 bases from J, the gap between germline ends came to 15 bases.

This chain links TRBV15 with TRBJ2-2; maybe TRBD1 (5 bases). V shed 1 base and J shed 0 bases, with 6 bases lying between them. This CDR3 region has 15 residues. From germline, CDR1 is LNHNV and CDR2 YYDKDF (reference sequence). As DNA, the CDR3 is TGTGCCACCAGCAGAGGGGGCGCGAACACCGGGGAGCTGTTTTTT. Amino acids: CATSRGGANTGELFF.

V and J are TRBV30 and TRBJ2-5; TRBD2 might be the D (6 bases). Trimming shortened V by 2 bases and J by 2 bases, and 15 bases separated the two germline ends. The length of the CDR3 is 15 residues. CDR1 is GTSNPN, CDR2 SVGIG, per germline (reference sequence). Here the CDR3 DNA reads TGTGCCTGGAGTAATGGGTTGGGGAGGCAAGAGACCCAGTACTTC. Residues: CAWSNGLGRQETQYF.

The chain recombines TRBV5-1 with TRBJ1-4, with 7 bases matching TRBD1. From germline, CDR1 is SGHRS and CDR2 YFSETQ. The CDR3 is made up of 15 amino acids. Germline trimming cut 4 bases from V and 3 bases from J; bases unmatched to any gene: 6. Here the CDR3 DNA reads TGCGCCAGCAGCAAGGACAGGATGGCTAATGAAAAACTGTTTTTT. As protein: CASSKDRMANEKLFF.

The rearrangement joins TRBV7-6 to TRBJ1-6; TRBD1 matches 7 bases. V gave up 6 bases and J gave up 8 bases; unmatched junction bases: 13. The CDR3 loop spans 16 amino acids. CDR1 is SGHVS and CDR2 is FNYEAQ in the germline V gene. CDR3 DNA sequence: TGTGCCAGCAGAATATCCCCCGGGAGGGGGCATTCACCCCTCCACTTT. Protein sequence: CASRISPGRGHSPLHF. The full variable domain, completed using reference TRBV7-6 and TRBJ1-6, is GAGVSQSPRYKVTKRGQDVALRCDPISGHVSLYWYRQALGQGPEFLTYFNYEAQQDKSGLPNDRFSAERPEGSISTLTIQRTEQRDSAMYRCASRISPGRGHSPLHFGNGTRLTVT.

The chain employs TRBV5-6 and TRBJ1-1; perhaps TRBD1 as D (5 bases). Trimming shortened V by 1 base and J by 8 bases, and 12 bases separated the two germline ends. This CDR3 spans 13 amino acids. The germline V gene encodes CDR1 SGHDT and CDR2 YYEEEE. The CDR3, as DNA: TGTGCCAGCAGCTTGCTCCCCCAGGGCGAAGCTTTCTTT. It is translated as CASSLLPQGEAFF.

As DNA, the CDR3 is TGTGCCATCAATAGCGGGGGAAGGACAGATACGCAGTATTTT. This encodes CAINSGGRTDTQYF. V usage is TRBV10-3 and J usage is TRBJ2-3; 9 bases are a match to TRBD2. Germline values: CDR1 ENHRY, CDR2 SYGVKD. J gave up 3 bases and V 7 bases, and 5 bases lay outside the gene matches. CDR3 length equals 14 residues.

The count of this clone is one. The gene calls are TRBV24-1 and TRBJ1-2, with a possible D match to TRBD1 (5 bases). Germline values: CDR1 KGHDR, CDR2 SFDVKD. Trimming pared 4 bases from V and 8 bases from J, leaving 31 bases between. The CDR3 runs 19 residues. The CDR3 DNA sequence: TGTGCCACCAGTGAGTTAACTCGATCGCGGCAGGGATCTTTAAGAGGCTACACCTTC. Protein sequence: CATSELTRSRQGSLRGYTF.

The chain uses TRBV27 and TRBJ2-3, with TRBD1 identical over 7 bases. From germline, CDR1 is MNHEY and CDR2 SMNVEV (reference sequence). Trimming cost V 3 bases and J 8 bases; bases outside gene matches: 8. This CDR3 is built from 14 residues. CDR3 amino acids: CASSFSDRAGTQYF. The CDR3, as DNA: TGTGCCAGCAGTTTCTCCGACAGGGCCGGTACGCAGTATTTT.

The chain has TRBV6-5 and TRBJ2-7, with 7 bases aligning to TRBD1. Germline V gene data show CDR1 as MNHEY and CDR2 as SVGAGI. The CDR3 extends over 15 amino acids. Trimming cost V 8 bases and J 4 bases; bases outside gene matches: 14. The CDR3 loop reads CASQLSRQGTYEQYF. The CDR3, as DNA: TGTGCCAGCCAACTAAGTCGACAGGGCACTTACGAGCAGTACTTC.

J is TRBJ1-1 and V is TRBV19; perhaps TRBD1 as D (6 bases). Germline loops: CDR1 LNHDA, CDR2 SQIVND (reference sequence). The CDR3 is 16 amino acids. With 4 bases removed from V and 2 bases from J, the gap between germline ends came to 17 bases. Written as DNA, the CDR3 is TGTGCCAGTAGTACTTTAGAGGGGGTATTAAACACTGAAGCTTTCTTT. Encoded protein: CASSTLEGVLNTEAFF.

The V gene is TRBV27, the J gene TRBJ2-2, with D unclear. Deletions cut 4 bases from V and 6 bases from J, with 12 bases between. Germline loops: CDR1 MNHEY, CDR2 SMNVEV (reference sequence). This CDR3 has 14 amino acids. CDR3 sequence: CASSYQADAGELFF. The CDR3 region has the DNA TGTGCCAGCAGTTACCAGGCCGATGCCGGGGAGCTGTTTTTT.

This clone was counted only a few times. The rearrangement links TRBV5-6 to TRBJ1-4; 7 bases are a match to TRBD1. Germline CDR1 is SGHDT and CDR2 is YYEEEE. This CDR3 comprises 17 residues. With 0 bases clipped from V and 3 bases from J, the junction kept 8 bases outside the gene matches. CDR3 sequence reads: CASSLVQGEEANEKLFF. CDR3 sequence (DNA): TGTGCCAGCAGCTTGGTTCAGGGGGAGGAAGCTAATGAAAAACTGTTTTTT.

Only one count was recorded for this clone. The chain uses TRBV18 and TRBJ2-7; 9 positions agree with TRBD1. Trimming removed 6 bases from V and 6 bases from J; junction bases left unmatched: 9. This CDR3 comprises 14 residues. From germline, CDR1 is KGHSH and CDR2 LQKENI. The chain's CDR3 is CASSEQGARSEQYF. DNA of the CDR3: TGTGCCAGCTCGGAACAGGGGGCGCGTTCCGAGCAGTACTTC.

The chain is built from TRBV7-9 and TRBJ1-1, with 7 bases fitting TRBD1. The CDR3 length is 14 residues. Losses at the gene ends were 1 base for V and 8 bases for J; bases not matched to a gene: 7. Germline lookup yields CDR1 SEHNR and CDR2 FQNEAQ (reference sequence). The CDR3 sequence is CASSLVKGTAEAFF. CDR3 coding DNA: TGTGCCAGCAGCTTAGTTAAGGGGACAGCAGAAGCTTTCTTT.

The chain links TRBV2 to TRBJ1-1; D is ambiguous. V was pared by 3 bases and J by 11 bases, with 19 bases between. The CDR3 is made up of 14 amino acids. Germline CDR1 SNHLY, CDR2 FYNNEI. The CDR3: CASSEVGTASLAFF. CDR3 bases: TGTGCCAGCAGTGAGGTCGGAACAGCTTCCCTGGCTTTCTTT.